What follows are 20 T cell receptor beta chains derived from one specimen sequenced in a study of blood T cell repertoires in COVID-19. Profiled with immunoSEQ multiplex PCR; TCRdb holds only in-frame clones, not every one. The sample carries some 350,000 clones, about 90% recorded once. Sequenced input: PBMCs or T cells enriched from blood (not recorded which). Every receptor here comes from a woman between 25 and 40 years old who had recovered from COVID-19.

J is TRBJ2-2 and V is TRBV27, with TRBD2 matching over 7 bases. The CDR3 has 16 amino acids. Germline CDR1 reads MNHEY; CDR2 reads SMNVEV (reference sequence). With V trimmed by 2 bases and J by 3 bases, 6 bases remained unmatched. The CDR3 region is CASSLAASGYTGELFF. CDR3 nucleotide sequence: TGTGCCAGCAGTTTAGCGGCTAGCGGATACACCGGGGAGCTGTTTTTT.

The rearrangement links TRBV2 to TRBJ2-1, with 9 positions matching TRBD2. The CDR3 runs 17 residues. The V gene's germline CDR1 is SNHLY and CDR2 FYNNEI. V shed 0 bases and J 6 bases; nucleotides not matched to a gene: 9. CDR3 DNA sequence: TGTGCCAGCAGTGAAGCTAGCGGGGGACTAAGAAGCAATGAGCAGTTCTTC. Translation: CASSEASGGLRSNEQFF.

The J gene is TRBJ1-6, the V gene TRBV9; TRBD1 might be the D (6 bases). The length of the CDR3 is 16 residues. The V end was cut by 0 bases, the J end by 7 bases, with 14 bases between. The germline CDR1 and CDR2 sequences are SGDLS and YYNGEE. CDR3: CASSVVGGRGNSPLHF. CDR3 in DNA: TGTGCCAGCAGCGTAGTTGGTGGCAGGGGCAATTCACCCCTCCACTTT. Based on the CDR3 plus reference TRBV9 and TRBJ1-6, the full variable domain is DSGVTQTPKHLITATGQRVTLRCSPRSGDLSVYWYQQSLDQGLQFLIQYYNGEERAKGNILERFSAQQFPDLHSELNLSSLELGDSALYFCASSVVGGRGNSPLHFGNGTRLTVT.

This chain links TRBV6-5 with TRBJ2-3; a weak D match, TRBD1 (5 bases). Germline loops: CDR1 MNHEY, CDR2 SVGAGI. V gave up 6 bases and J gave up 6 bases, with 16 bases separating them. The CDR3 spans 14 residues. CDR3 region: CASRRSGPWDTQYF. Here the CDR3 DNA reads TGTGCCAGCAGAAGGTCAGGGCCTTGGGATACGCAGTATTTT.

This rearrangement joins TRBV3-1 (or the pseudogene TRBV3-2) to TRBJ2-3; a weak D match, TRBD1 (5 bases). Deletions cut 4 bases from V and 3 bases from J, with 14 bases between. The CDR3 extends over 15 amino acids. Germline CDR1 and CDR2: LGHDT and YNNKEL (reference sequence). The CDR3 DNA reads TGTGCCAGCAGCCGGCAGGGAATGGGGACAGATACGCAGTATTTT. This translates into CASSRQGMGTDTQYF.

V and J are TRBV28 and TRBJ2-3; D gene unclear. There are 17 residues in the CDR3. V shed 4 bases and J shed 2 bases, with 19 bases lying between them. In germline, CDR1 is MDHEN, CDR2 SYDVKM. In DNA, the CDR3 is TGTGCCAGCAGTTCCCCCCGCCAGCGCGCGATCACAGATACGCAGTATTTT. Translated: CASSSPRQRAITDTQYF.

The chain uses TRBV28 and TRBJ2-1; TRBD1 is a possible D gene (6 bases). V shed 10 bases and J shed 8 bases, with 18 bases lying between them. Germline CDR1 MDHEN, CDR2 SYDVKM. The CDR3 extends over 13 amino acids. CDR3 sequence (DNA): TGTGCCACCGCAATACAGGGTTTCTATGAGCAGTTCTTC. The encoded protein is CATAIQGFYEQFF.

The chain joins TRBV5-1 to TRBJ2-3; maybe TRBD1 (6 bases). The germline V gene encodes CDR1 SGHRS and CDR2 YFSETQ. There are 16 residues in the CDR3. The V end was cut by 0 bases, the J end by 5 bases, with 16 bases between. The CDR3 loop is CASSLASNRAGDTQYF. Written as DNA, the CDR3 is TGCGCCAGCAGCTTGGCGTCTAACAGGGCGGGAGATACGCAGTATTTT.

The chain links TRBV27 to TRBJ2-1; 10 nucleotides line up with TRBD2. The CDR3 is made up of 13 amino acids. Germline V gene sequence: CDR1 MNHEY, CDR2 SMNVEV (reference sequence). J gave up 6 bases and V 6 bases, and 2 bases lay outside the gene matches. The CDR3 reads CASRLAGRNEQFF. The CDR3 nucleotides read TGTGCCAGCAGACTAGCGGGACGCAATGAGCAGTTCTTC.

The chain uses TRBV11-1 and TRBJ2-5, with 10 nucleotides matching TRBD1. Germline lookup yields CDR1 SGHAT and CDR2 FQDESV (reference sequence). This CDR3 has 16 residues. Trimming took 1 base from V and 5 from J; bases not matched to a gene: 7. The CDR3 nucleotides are TGTGCCAGCAGCTTAGAGCCGGGACAGGGGTACGAGACCCAGTACTTC. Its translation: CASSLEPGQGYETQYF.

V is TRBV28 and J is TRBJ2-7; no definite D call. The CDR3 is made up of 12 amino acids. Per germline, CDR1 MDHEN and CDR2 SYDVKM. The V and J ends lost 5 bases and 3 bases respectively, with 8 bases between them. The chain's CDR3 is CASSERNYEQYF. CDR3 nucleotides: TGTGCCAGCAGTGAGAGAAACTACGAGCAGTACTTC.

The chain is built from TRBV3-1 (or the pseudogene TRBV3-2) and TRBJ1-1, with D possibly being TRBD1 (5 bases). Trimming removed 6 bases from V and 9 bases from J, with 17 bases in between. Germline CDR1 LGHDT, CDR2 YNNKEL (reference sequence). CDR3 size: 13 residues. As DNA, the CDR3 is TGTGCCAGCAGTCTTGGGCAGGGTCGGAAAGCTTTCTTT. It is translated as CASSLGQGRKAFF.

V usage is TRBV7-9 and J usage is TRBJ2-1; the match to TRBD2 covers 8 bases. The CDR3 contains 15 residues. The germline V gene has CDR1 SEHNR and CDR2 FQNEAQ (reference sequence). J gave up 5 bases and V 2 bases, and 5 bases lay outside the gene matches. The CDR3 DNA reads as TGTGCCAGCAGCTTAACGGGACTAGTCCACAATGAGCAGTTCTTC. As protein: CASSLTGLVHNEQFF.

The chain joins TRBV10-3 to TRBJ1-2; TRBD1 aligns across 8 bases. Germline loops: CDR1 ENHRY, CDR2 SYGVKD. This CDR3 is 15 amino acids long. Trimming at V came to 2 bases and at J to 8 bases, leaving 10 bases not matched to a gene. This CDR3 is CAISEGTGIVFGYTF. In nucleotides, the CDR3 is TGTGCCATCAGTGAGGGGACAGGAATCGTTTTCGGCTACACCTTC.

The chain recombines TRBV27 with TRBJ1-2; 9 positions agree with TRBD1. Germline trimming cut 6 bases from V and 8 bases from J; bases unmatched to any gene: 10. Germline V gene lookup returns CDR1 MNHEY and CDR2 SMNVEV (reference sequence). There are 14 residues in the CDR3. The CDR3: CASRRTGGYGGYTF. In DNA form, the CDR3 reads TGTGCCAGCAGAAGAACAGGGGGCTATGGGGGCTACACCTTC.

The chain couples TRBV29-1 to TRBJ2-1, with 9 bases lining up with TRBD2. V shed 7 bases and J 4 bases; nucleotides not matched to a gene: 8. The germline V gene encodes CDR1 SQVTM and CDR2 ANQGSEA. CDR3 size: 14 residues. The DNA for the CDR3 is TGCAGCGCTATAGCGGGAGTATGGTACAATGAGCAGTTCTTC. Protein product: CSAIAGVWYNEQFF.

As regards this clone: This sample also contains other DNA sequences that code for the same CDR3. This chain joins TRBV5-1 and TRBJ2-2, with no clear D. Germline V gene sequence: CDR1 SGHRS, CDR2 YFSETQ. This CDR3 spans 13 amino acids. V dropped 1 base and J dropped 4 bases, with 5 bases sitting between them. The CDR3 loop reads CASSLSGTGELFF. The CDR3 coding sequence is TGCGCCAGCAGCTTGTCAGGCACCGGGGAGCTGTTTTTT.

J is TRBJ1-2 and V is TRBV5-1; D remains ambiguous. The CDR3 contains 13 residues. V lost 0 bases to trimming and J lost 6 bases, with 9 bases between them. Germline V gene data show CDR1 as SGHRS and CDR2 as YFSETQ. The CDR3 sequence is CASSLADGNGYTF. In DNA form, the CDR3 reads TGCGCCAGCAGCTTGGCCGACGGGAATGGCTACACCTTC.

CDR3 residues: CASVSPGQGQSAFF. CDR3 nucleotides: TGTGCCAGCGTCTCCCCAGGGCAGGGGCAATCAGCTTTCTTT. The chain couples TRBV6-5 to TRBJ1-1; a weak D match, TRBD1 (6 bases). The CDR3 is 14 residues long. V was cut by 8 bases and J by 10 bases, with 23 bases left in between. The germline V gene encodes CDR1 MNHEY and CDR2 SVGAGI.

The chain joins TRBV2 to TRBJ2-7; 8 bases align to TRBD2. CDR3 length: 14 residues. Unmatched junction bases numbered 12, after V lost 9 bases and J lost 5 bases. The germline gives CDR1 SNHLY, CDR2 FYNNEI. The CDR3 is CASNPPRGGNEQYF. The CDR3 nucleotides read TGTGCCAGTAACCCCCCTCGGGGGGGGAACGAGCAGTACTTC.